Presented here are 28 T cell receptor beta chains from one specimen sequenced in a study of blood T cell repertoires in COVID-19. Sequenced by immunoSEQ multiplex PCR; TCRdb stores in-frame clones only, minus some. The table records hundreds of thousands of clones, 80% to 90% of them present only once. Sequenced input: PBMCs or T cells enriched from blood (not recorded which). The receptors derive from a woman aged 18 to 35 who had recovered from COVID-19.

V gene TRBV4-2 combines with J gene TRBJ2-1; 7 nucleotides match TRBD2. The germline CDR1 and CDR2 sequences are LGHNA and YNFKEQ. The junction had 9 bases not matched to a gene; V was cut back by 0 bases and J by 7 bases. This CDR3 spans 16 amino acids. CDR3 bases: TGTGCCAGCAGCCAAGATTCCCGGCGGGGGAGGAATGAGCAGTTCTTC. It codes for CASSQDSRRGRNEQFF.

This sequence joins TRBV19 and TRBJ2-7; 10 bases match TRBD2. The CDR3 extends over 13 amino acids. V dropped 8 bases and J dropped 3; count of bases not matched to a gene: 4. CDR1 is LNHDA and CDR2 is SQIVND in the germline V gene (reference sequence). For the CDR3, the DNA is TGTGCCAGTGGGATAGCGGGGGGCTACGAGCAGTACTTC. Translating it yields CASGIAGGYEQYF.

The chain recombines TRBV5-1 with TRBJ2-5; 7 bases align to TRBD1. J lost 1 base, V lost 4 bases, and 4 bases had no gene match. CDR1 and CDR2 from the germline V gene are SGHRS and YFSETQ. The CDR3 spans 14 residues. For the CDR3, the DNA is TGCGCCAGCAGCAAGGGGGACAGCCAAGAGACCCAGTACTTC. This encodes CASSKGDSQETQYF.

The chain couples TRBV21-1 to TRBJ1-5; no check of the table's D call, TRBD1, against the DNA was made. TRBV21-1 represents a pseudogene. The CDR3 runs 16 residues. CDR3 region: CASNEWTDYSNQPQHF. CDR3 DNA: TGTGCCAGCAACGAATGGACAGATTATAGCAATCAGCCCCAGCATTTT.

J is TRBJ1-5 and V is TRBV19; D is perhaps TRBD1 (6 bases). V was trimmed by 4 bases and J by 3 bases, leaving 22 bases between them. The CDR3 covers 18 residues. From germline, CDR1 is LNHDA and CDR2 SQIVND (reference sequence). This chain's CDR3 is CASSNAYRDTLFNQPQHF. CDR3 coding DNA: TGTGCCAGTAGTAATGCCTACCGGGACACCCTCTTCAATCAGCCCCAGCATTTT.

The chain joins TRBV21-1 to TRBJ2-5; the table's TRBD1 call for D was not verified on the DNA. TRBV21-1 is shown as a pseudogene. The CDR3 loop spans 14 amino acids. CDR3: CASSGQGGRETQYF. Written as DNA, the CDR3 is TGTGCCAGCAGCGGACAGGGGGGTCGGGAGACCCAGTACTTC.

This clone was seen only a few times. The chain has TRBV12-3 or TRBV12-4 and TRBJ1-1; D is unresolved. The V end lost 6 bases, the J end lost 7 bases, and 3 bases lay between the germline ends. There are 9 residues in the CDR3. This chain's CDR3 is CASSREAFF. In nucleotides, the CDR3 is TGTGCCAGCAGCCGTGAAGCTTTCTTT.

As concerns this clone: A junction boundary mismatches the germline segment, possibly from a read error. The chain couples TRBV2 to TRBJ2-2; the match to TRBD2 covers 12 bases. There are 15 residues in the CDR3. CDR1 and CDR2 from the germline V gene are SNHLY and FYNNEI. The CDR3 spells CASSELAGGPGKLFF. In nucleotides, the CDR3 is TGTGCCAGCAGTGAACTAGCGGGGGGGCCCGGGAAGCTGTTTTTT.

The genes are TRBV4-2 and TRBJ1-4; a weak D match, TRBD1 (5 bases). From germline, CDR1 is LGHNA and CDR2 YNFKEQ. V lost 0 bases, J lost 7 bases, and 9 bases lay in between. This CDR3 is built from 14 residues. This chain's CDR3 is CASSQDRVGEKLFF. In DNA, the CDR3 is TGTGCCAGCAGCCAAGACAGGGTTGGTGAAAAACTGTTTTTT.

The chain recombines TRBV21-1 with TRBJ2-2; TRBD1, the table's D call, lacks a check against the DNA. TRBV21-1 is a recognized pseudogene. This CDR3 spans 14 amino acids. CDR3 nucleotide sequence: TGTGCCAGCAGCCGGGACAGGAACACCGGGGAGCTGTTTTTT. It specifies CASSRDRNTGELFF.

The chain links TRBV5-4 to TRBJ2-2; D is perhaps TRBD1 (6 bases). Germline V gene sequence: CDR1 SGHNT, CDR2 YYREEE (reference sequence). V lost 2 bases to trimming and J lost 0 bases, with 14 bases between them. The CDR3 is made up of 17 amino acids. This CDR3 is CASSFGGTGPNTGELFF. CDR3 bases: TGTGCCAGCAGCTTTGGGGGTACAGGGCCGAACACCGGGGAGCTGTTTTTT.

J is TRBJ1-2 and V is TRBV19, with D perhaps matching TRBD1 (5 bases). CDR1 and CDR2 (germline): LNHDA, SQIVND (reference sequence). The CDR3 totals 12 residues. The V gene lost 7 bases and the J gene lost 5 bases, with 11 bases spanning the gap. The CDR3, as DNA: TGTGCCAGTACCATGGGGCAGTATGGCTACACCTTC. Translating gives CASTMGQYGYTF. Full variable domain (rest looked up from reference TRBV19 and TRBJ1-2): DGGITQSPKYLFRKEGQNVTLSCEQNLNHDAMYWYRQDPGQGLRLIYYSQIVNDFQKGDIAEGYSVSREKKESFPLTVTSAQKNPTAFYLCASTMGQYGYTFGSGTRLTVV.

CDR3 nucleotide sequence: TGTGCCAGCAGTCCTCGAGGTAGTGAAGCTTTCTTT. Protein product: CASSPRGSEAFF. The V gene is TRBV2, the J gene TRBJ1-1; D is ambiguous. Germline CDR1 is SNHLY and CDR2 is FYNNEI. Between the trimmed V and J ends, which lost 5 bases and 7 bases, there was a span of 11 bases. This CDR3 is built from 12 residues. Full variable domain (outside the CDR3, taken from reference TRBV2 and TRBJ1-1): EPEVTQTPSHQVTQMGQEVILRCVPISNHLYFYWYRQILGQKVEFLVSFYNNEISEKSEIFDDQFSVERPDGSNFTLKIRSTKLEDSAMYFCASSPRGSEAFFGQGTRLTVV.

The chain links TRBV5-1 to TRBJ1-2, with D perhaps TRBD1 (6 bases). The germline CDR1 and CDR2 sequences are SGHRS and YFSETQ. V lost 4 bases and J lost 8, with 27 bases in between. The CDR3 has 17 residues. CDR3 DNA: TGCGCCAGCAGCCCCTACAACCGGGGGGCTTCATGGAACGGCTACACCTTC. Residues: CASSPYNRGASWNGYTF.

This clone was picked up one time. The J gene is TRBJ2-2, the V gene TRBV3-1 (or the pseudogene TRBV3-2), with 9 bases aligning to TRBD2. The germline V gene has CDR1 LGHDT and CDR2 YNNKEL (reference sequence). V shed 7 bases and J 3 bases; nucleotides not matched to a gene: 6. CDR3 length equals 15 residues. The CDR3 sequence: CASTLSGGDTGELFF. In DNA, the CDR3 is TGTGCCAGCACCCTTAGCGGGGGAGACACCGGGGAGCTGTTTTTT.

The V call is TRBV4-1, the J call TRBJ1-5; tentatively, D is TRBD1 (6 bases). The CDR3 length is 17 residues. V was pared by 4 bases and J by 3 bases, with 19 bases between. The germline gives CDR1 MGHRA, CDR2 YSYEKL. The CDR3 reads CASSPRQGSGPNQPQHF. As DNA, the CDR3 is TGCGCCAGCAGCCCCAGGCAGGGGTCGGGACCCAATCAGCCCCAGCATTTT.

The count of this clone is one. The CDR3 DNA is TGCGCCAGCAGCCCCGACTTCCTAGACACCGGGGAGCTGTTTTTT. Amino acid sequence: CASSPDFLDTGELFF. The J gene is TRBJ2-2, the V gene TRBV5-1; D uncertain. The CDR3 spans 15 residues. Trimming took off 4 bases at V and 3 bases at J, with 13 bases between the two ends. Germline values: CDR1 SGHRS, CDR2 YFSETQ.

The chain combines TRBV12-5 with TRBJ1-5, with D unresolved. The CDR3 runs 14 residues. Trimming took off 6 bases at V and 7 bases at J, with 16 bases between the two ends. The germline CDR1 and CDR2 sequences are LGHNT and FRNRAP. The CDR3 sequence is CASGAFGDHQPQHF. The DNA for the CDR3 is TGTGCTAGTGGCGCGTTCGGGGATCACCAGCCCCAGCATTTT.

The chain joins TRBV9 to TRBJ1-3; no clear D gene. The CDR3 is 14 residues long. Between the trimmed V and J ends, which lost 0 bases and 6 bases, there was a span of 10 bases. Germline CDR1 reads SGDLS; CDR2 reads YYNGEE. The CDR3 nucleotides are TGTGCCAGCAGCGTAGCTGGAGAGGCAAACACCATATATTTT. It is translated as CASSVAGEANTIYF. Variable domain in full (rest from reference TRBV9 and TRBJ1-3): DSGVTQTPKHLITATGQRVTLRCSPRSGDLSVYWYQQSLDQGLQFLIQYYNGEERAKGNILERFSAQQFPDLHSELNLSSLELGDSALYFCASSVAGEANTIYFGEGSWLTVV.

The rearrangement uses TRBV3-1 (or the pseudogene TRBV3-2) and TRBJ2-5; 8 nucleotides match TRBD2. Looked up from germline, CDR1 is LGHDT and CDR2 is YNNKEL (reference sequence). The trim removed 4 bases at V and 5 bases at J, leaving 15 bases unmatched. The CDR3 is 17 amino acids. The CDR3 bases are TGTGCCAGCAGCCTCATCCCGGGGGGGGCCGCTGCTGAGACCCAGTACTTC. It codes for CASSLIPGGAAAETQYF.

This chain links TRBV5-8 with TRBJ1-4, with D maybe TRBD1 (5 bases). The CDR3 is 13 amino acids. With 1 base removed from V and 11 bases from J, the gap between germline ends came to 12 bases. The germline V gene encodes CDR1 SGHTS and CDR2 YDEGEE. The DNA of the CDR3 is TGTGCCAGCAGCTTGCTGGGGCAGCCCAAACTGTTTTTT. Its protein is CASSLLGQPKLFF. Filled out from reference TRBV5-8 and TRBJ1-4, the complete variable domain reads EAGVTQSPTHLIKTRGQQATLRCSPISGHTSVYWYQQALGLGLQFLLWYDEGEERNRGNFPPRFSGRQFPNYSSELNVNALELEDSALYLCASSLLGQPKLFFGSGTQLSVL.

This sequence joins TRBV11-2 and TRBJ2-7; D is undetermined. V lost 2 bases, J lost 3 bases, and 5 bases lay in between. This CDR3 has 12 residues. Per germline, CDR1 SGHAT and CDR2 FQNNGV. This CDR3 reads CASSLSHYEQYF. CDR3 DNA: TGTGCCAGCAGCTTATCCCACTACGAGCAGTACTTC.

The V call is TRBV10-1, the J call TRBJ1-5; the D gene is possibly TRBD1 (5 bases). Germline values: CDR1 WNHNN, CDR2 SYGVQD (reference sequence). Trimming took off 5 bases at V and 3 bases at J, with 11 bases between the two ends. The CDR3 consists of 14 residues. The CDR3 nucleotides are TGCGCCAGCAGTACCGGGACTCCCAATCAGCCCCAGCATTTT. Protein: CASSTGTPNQPQHF.

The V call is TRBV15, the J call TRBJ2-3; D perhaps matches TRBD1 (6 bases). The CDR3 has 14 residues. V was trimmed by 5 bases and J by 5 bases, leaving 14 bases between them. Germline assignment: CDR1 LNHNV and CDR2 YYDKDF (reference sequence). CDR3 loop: CATSYGQKGDTQYF. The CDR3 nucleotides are TGTGCCACCAGCTACGGACAGAAGGGAGATACGCAGTATTTT.

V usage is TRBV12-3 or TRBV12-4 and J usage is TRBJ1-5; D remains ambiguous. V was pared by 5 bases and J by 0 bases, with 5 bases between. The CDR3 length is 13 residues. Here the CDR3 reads CASSTDSNQPQHF. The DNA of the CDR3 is TGTGCCAGCAGTACAGATAGCAATCAGCCCCAGCATTTT.

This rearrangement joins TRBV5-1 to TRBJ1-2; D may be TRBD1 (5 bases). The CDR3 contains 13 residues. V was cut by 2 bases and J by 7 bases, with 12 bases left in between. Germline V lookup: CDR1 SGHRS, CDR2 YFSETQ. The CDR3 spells CASSFGGEVGYTF. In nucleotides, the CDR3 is TGCGCCAGCAGCTTTGGGGGGGAAGTTGGCTACACCTTC.

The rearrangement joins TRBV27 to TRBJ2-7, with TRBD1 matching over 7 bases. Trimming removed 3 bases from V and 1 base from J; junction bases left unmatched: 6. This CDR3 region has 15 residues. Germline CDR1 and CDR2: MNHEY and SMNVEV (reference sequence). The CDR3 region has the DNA TGTGCCAGCAGTTTGCGAGAGGGGGCGTCCTACGAGCAGTACTTC. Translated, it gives CASSLREGASYEQYF.

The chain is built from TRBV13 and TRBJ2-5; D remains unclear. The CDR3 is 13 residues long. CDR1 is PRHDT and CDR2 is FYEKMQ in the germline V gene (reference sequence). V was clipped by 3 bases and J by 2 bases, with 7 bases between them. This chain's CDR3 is CASSFDKQETQYF. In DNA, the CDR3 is TGTGCCAGCAGCTTCGACAAACAAGAGACCCAGTACTTC. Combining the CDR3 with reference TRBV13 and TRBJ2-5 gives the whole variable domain AAGVIQSPRHLIKEKRETATLKCYPIPRHDTVYWYQQGPGQDPQFLISFYEKMQSDKGSIPDRFSAQQFSDYHSELNMSSLELGDSALYFCASSFDKQETQYFGPGTRLLVL.